The present TCR beta chain was sequenced within a study of cytomegalovirus exposure and HLA in healthy donors. 60 Vbeta and 13 Jbeta primers were used in PCR. The protocol was immunoSEQ multiplex PCR, while the TCRdb copy is restricted to in-frame clones and leaves out a portion. This table holds 150,000 to 200,000 clones, over 60% found once. This clone was detected a few times. The sequence came from a girl aged 5-17 years in good health and CMV-seronegative. Sequenced: PBMCs.

The CDR3, as DNA: TGTGCCTGGAGTTTGCAGGGGGACACTGAAGCTTTCTTT. Protein: CAWSLQGDTEAFF. The rearrangement uses TRBV30 and TRBJ1-1; 7 bases match TRBD1. Per the germline V gene, CDR1 is GTSNPN and CDR2 is SVGIG (reference sequence). The CDR3 covers 13 residues. V shed 2 bases, J shed 3 bases, and the junction held 3 bases outside the gene matches.